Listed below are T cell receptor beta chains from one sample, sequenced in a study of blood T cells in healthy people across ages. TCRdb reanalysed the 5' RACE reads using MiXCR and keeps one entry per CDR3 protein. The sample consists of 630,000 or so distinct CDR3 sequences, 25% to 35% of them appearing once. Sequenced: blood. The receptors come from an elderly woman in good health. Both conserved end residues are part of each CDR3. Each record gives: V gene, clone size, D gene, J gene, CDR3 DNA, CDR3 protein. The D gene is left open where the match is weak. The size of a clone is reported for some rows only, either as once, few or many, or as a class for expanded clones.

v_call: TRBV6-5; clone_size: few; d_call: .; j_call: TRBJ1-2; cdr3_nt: TGTGCCAGCAGTTACGGAGTGAATAGCTATGGCTACACCTTC; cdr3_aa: CASSYGVNSYGYTF
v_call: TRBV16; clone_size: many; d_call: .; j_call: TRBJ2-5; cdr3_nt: TGTGCCAGCAGCCAACGACAGATACAAGAGACCCAGTACTTC; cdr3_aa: CASSQRQIQETQYF
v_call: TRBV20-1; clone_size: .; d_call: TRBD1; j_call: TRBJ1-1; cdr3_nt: TGCAGTGCTTCCGACAGGGGAGCGGGCACTGAAGCTTTCTTT; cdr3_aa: CSASDRGAGTEAFF
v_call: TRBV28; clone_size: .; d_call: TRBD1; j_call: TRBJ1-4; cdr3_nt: TGTGCCAGCAGTTCAGACAGGGGAGGTTGGGAAAAACTGTTTTTT; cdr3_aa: CASSSDRGGWEKLFF
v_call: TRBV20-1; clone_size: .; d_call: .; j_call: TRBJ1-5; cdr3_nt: TGCAGTACCCAGGATCGCAGCAATCAGCCCCAGCATTTT; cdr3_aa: CSTQDRSNQPQHF
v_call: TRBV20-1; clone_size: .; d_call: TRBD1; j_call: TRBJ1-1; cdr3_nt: TGCAGTGCTAGACGACAGGGGGCGAGGAACACTGAAGCTTTCTTT; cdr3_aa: CSARRQGARNTEAFF
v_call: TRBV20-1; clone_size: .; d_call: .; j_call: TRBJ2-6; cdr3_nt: TGCAGTGCTTTCAGGGGCACCGGTTCTGGGGCCAACGTCCTGACTTTC; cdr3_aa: CSAFRGTGSGANVLTF
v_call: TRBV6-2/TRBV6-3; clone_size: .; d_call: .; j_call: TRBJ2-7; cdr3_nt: TGTGTCATTCGTAGCTCCACCCGCGATGAGCAGTACTTC; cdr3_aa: CVIRSSTRDEQYF
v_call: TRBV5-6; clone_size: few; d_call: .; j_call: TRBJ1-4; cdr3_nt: TGTGCCAGCAGCGCCCGGGACGGGGGGAATGAAAAACTGTTTTTT; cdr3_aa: CASSARDGGNEKLFF
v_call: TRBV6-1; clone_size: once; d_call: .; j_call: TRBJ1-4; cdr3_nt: TGTGCCAGCAGTGAAGGGGATGAAAAACTGTTTTTT; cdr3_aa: CASSEGDEKLFF
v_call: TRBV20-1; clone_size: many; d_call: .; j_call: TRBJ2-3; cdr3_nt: TGCAGTGCTTATCTTGGGGGGCTTGGGAAAGATACGCAGTATTTT; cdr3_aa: CSAYLGGLGKDTQYF
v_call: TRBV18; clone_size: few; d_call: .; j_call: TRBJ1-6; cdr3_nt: TGTGCCAGCTCCGCCCAGGGTGTAGACTCACCCCTCCACTTT; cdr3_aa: CASSAQGVDSPLHF
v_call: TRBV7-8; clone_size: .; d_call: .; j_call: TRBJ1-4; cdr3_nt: TGTGCCAGCAGCTCTGCCCGTTCTCTCATAACTAATGAAAAACTGTTTTTT; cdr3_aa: CASSSARSLITNEKLFF
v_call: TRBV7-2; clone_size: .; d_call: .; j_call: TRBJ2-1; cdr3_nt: TGTGCCAGCAGCTTATTCGCAGGGGGGGGGCAGGATGAGCAGTTCTTC; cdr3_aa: CASSLFAGGGQDEQFF
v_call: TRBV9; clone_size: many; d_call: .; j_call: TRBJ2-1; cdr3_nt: TGTGCCAGCAGCGTAGCCGGGGGCCAGTCCTACAATGAGCAGTTCTTC; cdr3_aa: CASSVAGGQSYNEQFF
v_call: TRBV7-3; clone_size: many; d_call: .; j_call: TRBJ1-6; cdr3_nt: TGTGCCAGCAGCTTAGACGCTGGCTATTCACCCCTCCACTTT; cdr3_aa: CASSLDAGYSPLHF
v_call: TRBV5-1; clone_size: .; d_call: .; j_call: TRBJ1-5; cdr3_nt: TGCGCCAGCAGCTTGCGGGACACCAATCATCCCCAGCATTTT; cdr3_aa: CASSLRDTNHPQHF
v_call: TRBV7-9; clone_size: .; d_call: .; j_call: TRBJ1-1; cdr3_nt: TGTGCCAGCAGCCCCAGGTCCAACGTGAACACTGAAGCTTTCTTT; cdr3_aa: CASSPRSNVNTEAFF
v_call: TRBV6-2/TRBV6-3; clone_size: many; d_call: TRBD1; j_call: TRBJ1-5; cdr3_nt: TGTGCCAGCAATCTGGGACAGGGGTTTCAGCCCCAGCATTTT; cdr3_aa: CASNLGQGFQPQHF
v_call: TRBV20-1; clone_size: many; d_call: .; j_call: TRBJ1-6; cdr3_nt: TGCAGTGCTAGAGTACTGCCGAGCTCCTATAATTCACCCCTCCACTTT; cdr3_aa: CSARVLPSSYNSPLHF
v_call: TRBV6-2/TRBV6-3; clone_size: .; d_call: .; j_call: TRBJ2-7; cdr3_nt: TGTGCCAGCAACTCCCCCGGGACGGGGAACTACGAGCAGTACTTC; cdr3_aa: CASNSPGTGNYEQYF
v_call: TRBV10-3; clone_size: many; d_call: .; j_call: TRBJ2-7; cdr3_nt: TGTGCCATCAGTGAGCCCCGGACAGTGATCTACGAGCAGTACTTC; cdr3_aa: CAISEPRTVIYEQYF
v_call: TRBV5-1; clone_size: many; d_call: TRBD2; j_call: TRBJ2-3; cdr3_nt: TGCGCCAGCAGCTGGAGGACTAGCGGGGAAGGGTTTGAAGTAGATACGCAGTATTTT; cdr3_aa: CASSWRTSGEGFEVDTQYF
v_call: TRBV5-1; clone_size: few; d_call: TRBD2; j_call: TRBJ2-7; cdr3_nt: TGCGCCAGCAGCTTTGGGGGACTAGCGGCCTACAATGAGCAGTACTTC; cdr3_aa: CASSFGGLAAYNEQYF
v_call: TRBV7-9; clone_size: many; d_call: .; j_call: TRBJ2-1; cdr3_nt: TGTGCCAGCAGCTTGATAGAAAATGAGCAGTTCTTC; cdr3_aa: CASSLIENEQFF
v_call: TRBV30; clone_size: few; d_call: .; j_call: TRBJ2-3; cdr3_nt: TGTGCCTGGAGTAAAAACGGGGCCACAGATACGCAGTATTTT; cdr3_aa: CAWSKNGATDTQYF